This TCR beta chain was found in a study of shared clonotypes between healthy human individuals (dated by TCRdb to 2020 to 2021). Some background on the complete study: Three men and two women, aged 18 to 49 years, made up the cohort. For each donor, CD4 naive and CD4 memory were each run on three plates, CD8 naive on two plates, and CD8 memory on one plate. Blood TCR repertoires of four to six healthy adults were deeply sequenced to estimate repertoire size and the extent of clonotype sharing between individuals. Different laboratories and diverse techniques were used to prepare libraries and sequence TCR repertoires, to increase sequencing depth and limit assay-specific biases. Each donor's leukapheresis produced roughly between roughly 0.85 and 9.5 billion PBMCs. General conclusions and limits of the study: Compared with non-shared clonotypes, clonotypes shared by all four sorted-subset donors had higher generation probabilities. Based on pairwise subsampling, the degree of clonotype sharing among donors was expected to be affected by sequencing depth. Sampling was limited to blood, and TCR repertoires in tissue likely differ from TCR repertoires in blood. Larger estimated clonotype richness was generally found for naive subsets than for memory subsets. When several donors were compared, the shared fraction of clonotypes was around 5.1% for naive CD4, 3.5% for naive CD8, about 2.4% for memory CD4, and less than 0.5% for memory CD8. Rarefaction of sorted-subset datasets indicated incomplete sequencing despite the large sequencing depth. The small number of donors limited the genetic and exposure-history diversity represented.

The germline V gene specifies SGHRS as CDR1 and YFSETQ as CDR2. Including the terminal cysteine and phenylalanine, the CDR3 comprises 16 residues. Left in the record is the CDR3 DNA by itself, 48 bases read in frame from the first base. A distance of 11 bases separates the germline ends of V and J, which lose 4 bases and 0 bases respectively. Points on this clone: Which antigen it targets is not known. No quality values exist for individual bases; no much larger clone is one base distant.

Using the deep immunoSEQ assay, multiplex PCR amplified TCR CDR3 regions from genomic DNA. Extracted genomic DNA from each cell subset was distributed evenly across all wells of several immunoSEQ 96-well plates, and each plate was treated as a replicate. For sorted subsets, roughly 200 ng of genomic DNA, equivalent to about 30,000 T cell genomes, went into each replicate PCR. Purified libraries were quantified with a Qubit 3.0 fluorometer, sized on a Bioanalyzer 2100, and re-quantified with the KAPA Library Quantification kit. Every immunoSEQ 96-well plate was sequenced on a separate single-read 150-cycle Illumina NextSeq 550 flow cell. Under the source paper's analysis protocol: The immunoSEQ output contained only junctional sequences without quality scores, so filtering could not match that applied to full-length reads. Sequences were annotated with PyIR, a Python wrapper for IgBLAST v1.9, and V/J genes and CDR3 were assigned using IMGT germline references. Reads were removed for weak V/J assignments (E-value above 1e-6), missing CDR3, stop codons, out-of-frame junctions, or ambiguous translated residues. V3J clonotypes were defined by identical inferred V gene, J gene, and CDR3 amino acid sequence. Percentage overlap between repertoires was computed as shared unique clonotypes divided by the size of the smaller repertoire. Three approaches were used to assess repertoire richness: RTK rarefaction, the Chao1 estimator, and Recon v2.1 estimates of unobserved clonotypes. Generation probabilities for all TCRbeta clonotypes obtained by the gDNA method from a handful of donors were computed using OLGA. In its TCRdb copy, this immuneACCESS table keeps in-frame sequences only and misses some clones. Where compared with another copy, unresolved V genes explain less than half of these, and the others have no known cause. V and J calls and clone size are as listed in that table; D and trimming were resolved from the DNA. The sample yields roughly 2.5 million clones; just over 90% were counted once. The ten largest clones represent over 0.12% of the sample.

Donors were healthy HIV-negative adults with no recently reported acute infections or vaccinations. Only Caucasian adults living in Nashville, Tennessee, USA were represented among the donors. CD4+ T cells were enriched by magnetic negative selection; naive cells were then positively selected on CD45RA, and the negative fraction formed the memory subset. After blood collection by leukapheresis, PBMCs were isolated using Ficoll-Histopaque density gradient centrifugation and then cryopreserved in the vapor phase of liquid nitrogen. Purity and quantity of every magnetically sorted T cell population were checked by analytical flow cytometry. From each sorted fraction, genomic DNA was isolated and quantified by UV absorbance on a Nanodrop 2000c.

Input material: naive CD4+ T cells sorted from blood. The sample's cell subset or site label, in plain terms: CD45RA+ positively selected. This chain is built from TRBV5-1 and TRBJ2-6; no D segment can be confidently identified. This TCR was recovered from a man between 18 and 29 years old in good health. The nucleotide sequence is given as TGCGCCAGCAGCATCGACGGAAGCTCTGGGGCCAACGTCCTGACTTTC. This codes for CASSIDGSSGANVLTF.